The 2 T cell receptor beta chains listed next were all sequenced from one sample in a study of T-cell reconstitution after alpha-beta-depleted transplantation in children. The study, taken as a whole, reports: From newly produced T cells came most of the T-cell counts and diversity one year after transplant.

As it was prepared, the TCRbeta library received unique molecular identifiers. TCRdb ran MiXCR on the PCR reads and lists one entry per CDR3 protein. The table records 250,000 to 300,000 distinct CDR3 sequences, over 7% of them present only once. These receptors have no identified antigens. This sample comprised peripheral blood, obtained 360 days after TCRalphabeta/CD19-depleted stem cell transplant. These receptors all stem from a female patient between 2 and 15 years old who had a stem cell transplant for Fanconi anemia, so the T cells may come from the graft donor.

This clonotype was recorded at least ten times. This chain links TRBV4-3 with TRBJ2-2; D perhaps matches TRBD2 (5 bases). The CDR3 has 14 residues. From germline, CDR1 is LGHNA and CDR2 YSLEER. V lost 8 bases and J lost 6, with 16 bases in between. CDR3: CASRIGIAAGELFF. The CDR3 bases are TGCGCCAGCCGCATCGGGATAGCCGCCGGGGAGCTGTTTTTT.

This clonotype was seen ten or more times. J is TRBJ1-2 and V is TRBV6-1; D ambiguous. Germline V gene lookup returns CDR1 MNHNS and CDR2 SASEGT. The CDR3 runs 12 residues. Deletions cut 0 bases from V and 7 bases from J, with 6 bases between. CDR3 sequence: CASSEARSGYTF. The CDR3, as DNA: TGTGCCAGCAGTGAAGCGAGGAGTGGCTACACCTTC.